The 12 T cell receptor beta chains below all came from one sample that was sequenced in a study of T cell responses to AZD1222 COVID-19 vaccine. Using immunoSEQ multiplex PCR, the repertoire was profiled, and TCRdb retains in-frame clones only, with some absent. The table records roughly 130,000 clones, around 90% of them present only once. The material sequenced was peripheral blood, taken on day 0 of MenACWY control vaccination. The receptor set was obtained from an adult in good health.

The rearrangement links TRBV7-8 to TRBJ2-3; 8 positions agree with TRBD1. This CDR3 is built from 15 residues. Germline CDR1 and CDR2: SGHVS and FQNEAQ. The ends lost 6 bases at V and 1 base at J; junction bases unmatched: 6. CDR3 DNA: TGTGCCAGCAGGGAAGGCAGGGGGCGCACAGATACGCAGTATTTT. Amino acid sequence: CASREGRGRTDTQYF.

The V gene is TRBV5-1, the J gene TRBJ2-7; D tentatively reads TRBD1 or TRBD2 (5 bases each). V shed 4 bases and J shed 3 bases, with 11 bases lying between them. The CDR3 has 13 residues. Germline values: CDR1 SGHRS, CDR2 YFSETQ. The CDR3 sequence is CASSLGTYYEQYF. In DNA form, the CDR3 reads TGCGCCAGCAGCCTTGGGACCTACTACGAGCAGTACTTC.

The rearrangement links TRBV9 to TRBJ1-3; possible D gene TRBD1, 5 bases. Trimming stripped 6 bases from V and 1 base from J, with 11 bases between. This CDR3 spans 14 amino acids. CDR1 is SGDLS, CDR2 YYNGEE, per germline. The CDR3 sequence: CASTRGGSGNTIYF. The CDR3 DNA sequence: TGTGCCAGCACCCGGGGGGGATCTGGAAACACCATATATTTT.

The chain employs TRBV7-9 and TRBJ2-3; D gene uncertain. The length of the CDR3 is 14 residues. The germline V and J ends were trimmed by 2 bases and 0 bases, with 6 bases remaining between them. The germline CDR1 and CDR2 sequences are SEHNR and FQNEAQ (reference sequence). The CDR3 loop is CASSLSQSTDTQYF. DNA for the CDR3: TGTGCCAGCAGCTTATCTCAGAGCACAGATACGCAGTATTTT.

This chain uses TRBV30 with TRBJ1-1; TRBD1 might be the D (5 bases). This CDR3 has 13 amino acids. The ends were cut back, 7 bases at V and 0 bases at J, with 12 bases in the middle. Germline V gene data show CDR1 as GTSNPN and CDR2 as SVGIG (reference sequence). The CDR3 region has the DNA TGTGCCTCTACACAGGACATGAACACTGAAGCTTTCTTT. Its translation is CASTQDMNTEAFF.

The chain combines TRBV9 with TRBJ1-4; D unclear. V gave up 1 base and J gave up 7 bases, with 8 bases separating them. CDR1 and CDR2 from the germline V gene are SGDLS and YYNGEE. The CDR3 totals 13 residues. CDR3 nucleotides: TGTGCCAGCAGCGTAACCCCCGGTGAAAAACTGTTTTTT. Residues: CASSVTPGEKLFF.

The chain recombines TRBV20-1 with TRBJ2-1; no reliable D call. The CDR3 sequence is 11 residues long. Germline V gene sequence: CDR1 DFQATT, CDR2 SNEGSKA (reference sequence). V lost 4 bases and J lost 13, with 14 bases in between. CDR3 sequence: CSAIPWRGQFF. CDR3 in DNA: TGCAGTGCTATTCCCTGGCGCGGACAGTTCTTC.

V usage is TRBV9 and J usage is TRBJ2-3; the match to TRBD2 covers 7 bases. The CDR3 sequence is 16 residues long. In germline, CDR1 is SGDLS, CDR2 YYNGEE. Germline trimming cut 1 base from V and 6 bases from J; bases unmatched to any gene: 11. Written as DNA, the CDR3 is TGTGCCAGCAGCGTATCGAACGGGGGGAGTGGTGATACGCAGTATTTT. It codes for CASSVSNGGSGDTQYF.

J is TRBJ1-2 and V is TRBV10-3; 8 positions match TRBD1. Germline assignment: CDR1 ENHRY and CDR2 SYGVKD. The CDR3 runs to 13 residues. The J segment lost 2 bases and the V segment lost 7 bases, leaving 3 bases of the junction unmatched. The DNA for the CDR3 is TGTGCCATCAAAGGGACAGGCAACTATGGCTACACCTTC. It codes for CAIKGTGNYGYTF.

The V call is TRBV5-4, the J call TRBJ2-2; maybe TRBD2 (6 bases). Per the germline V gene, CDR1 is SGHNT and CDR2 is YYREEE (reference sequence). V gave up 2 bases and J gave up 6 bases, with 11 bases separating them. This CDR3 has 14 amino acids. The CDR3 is CASSLVGEAGELFF. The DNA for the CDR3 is TGTGCCAGCAGCTTAGTCGGGGAGGCCGGGGAGCTGTTTTTT.

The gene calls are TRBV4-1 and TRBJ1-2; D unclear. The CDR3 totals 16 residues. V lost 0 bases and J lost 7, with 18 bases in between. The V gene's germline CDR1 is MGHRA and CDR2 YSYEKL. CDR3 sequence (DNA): TGCGCCAGCAGCCAAGAACATCTGCGAGTTCAGGCTGGCTACACCTTC. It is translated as CASSQEHLRVQAGYTF.

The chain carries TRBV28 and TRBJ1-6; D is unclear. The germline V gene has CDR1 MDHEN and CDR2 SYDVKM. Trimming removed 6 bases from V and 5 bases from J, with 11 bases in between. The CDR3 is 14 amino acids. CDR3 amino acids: CASSLPRDNSPLHF. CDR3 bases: TGTGCCAGCAGCTTACCAAGGGATAATTCACCCCTCCACTTT.